This T cell receptor (beta chain) is from a study of T cell responses to AZD1222 COVID-19 vaccine. Findings and caveats of the study: Just a handful of AZD1222 recipients were seropositive at baseline.

Measured with immunoSEQ multiplex PCR; TCRdb has only the in-frame clones, and not every one. The repertoire holds around 150,000 clones, 92% seen once, with roughly 4.4% in the top ten. This clone showed up just a few times. As yet, its antigen is unknown. From germline, CDR1 is MGHRA and CDR2 YSYEKL. The CDR3 runs 13 residues. V lost 4 bases to trimming and J lost 3 bases, with 9 bases between them. The chain has TRBV4-1 and TRBJ2-5, with D perhaps matching TRBD2 (5 bases). The source was peripheral blood, collected on day 0 of MenACWY control vaccination. The clonotype originates from an adult in good health. This chain's CDR3 is CASSLPGEETQYF. As DNA, the CDR3 is TGCGCCAGCAGCCTGCCCGGGGAAGAGACCCAGTACTTC.